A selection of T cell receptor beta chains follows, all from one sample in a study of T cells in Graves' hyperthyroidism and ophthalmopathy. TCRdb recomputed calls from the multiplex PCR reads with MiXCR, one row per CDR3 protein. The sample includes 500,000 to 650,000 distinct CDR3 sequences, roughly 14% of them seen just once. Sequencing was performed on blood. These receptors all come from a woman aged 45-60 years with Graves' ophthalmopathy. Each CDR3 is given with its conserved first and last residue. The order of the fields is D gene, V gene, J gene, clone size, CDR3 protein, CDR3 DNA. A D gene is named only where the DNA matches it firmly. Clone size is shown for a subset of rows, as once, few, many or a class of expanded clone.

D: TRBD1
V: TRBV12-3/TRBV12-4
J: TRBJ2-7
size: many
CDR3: CASRPDRGRSYEQYF
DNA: TGTGCCAGCAGGCCGGACAGGGGGCGATCCTACGAGCAGTACTTC

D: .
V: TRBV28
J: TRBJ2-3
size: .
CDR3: CASSLRGLITDTQYF
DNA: TGTGCCAGCAGTTTGCGGGGGCTGATCACAGATACGCAGTATTTT

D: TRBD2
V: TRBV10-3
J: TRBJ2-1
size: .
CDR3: CAIRNPLAGGYNEQFF
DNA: TGTGCCATCAGGAATCCACTAGCGGGCGGGTACAATGAGCAGTTCTTC

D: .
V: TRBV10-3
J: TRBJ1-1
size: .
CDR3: CASSSPVANTEAFF
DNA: TGTGCCAGCAGTTCACCTGTGGCGAACACTGAAGCTTTCTTT

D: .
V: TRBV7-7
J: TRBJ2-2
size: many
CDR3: CASSLALADTGELFF
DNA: TGTGCTAGCAGCTTAGCCTTAGCGGACACCGGGGAGCTGTTTTTT

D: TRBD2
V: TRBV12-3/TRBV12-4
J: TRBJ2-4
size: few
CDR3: CASTERTRKNIQYF
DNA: TGTGCCAGCACTGAAAGGACTAGAAAAAACATTCAGTACTTC

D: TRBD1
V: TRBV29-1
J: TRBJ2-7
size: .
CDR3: CSVEWDSTLYEQYF
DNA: TGCAGCGTTGAGTGGGACAGTACCCTCTACGAGCAGTACTTC

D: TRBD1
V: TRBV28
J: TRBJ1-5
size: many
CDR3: CASRWRQGLGRDQPQHF
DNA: TGTGCCAGCAGGTGGAGACAGGGGTTGGGGCGGGATCAGCCCCAGCATTTT

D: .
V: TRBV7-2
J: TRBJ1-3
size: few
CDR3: CASSTKTVNSGNTIYF
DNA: TGTGCCAGCAGCACAAAGACAGTAAACTCTGGAAACACCATATATTTT

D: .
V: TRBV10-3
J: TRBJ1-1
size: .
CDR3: CAIIDSMNTEAFF
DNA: TGTGCCATCATAGACAGCATGAACACTGAAGCTTTCTTT

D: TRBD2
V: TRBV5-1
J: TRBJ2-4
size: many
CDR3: CASSAGTSGTAKNIQYF
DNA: TGCGCCAGCAGCGCCGGGACTAGCGGGACGGCCAAAAACATTCAGTACTTC

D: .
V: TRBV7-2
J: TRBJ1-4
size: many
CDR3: CASSPVQGTPTNEKLFF
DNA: TGTGCCAGCAGCCCCGTCCAGGGGACTCCAACTAATGAAAAACTGTTTTTT

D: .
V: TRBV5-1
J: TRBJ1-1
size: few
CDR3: CASSEQGRDTEAFF
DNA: TGCGCCAGCAGTGAACAGGGCCGGGACACTGAAGCTTTCTTT

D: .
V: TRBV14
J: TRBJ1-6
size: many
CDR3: CASSQGAGSGNRNSPLHF
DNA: TGTGCCAGCAGCCAAGGTGCTGGGTCGGGTAATCGGAATTCACCCCTCCACTTT

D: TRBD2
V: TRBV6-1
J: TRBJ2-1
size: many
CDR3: CASSPRTSGRFNEQFF
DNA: TGTGCCAGCAGTCCCCGGACTAGCGGGAGGTTCAATGAGCAGTTCTTC

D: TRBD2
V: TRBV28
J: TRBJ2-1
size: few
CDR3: CASSPSGTSGASYNEQFF
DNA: TGTGCCAGCAGTCCCTCGGGGACTAGCGGGGCCTCCTACAATGAGCAGTTCTTC